This T cell receptor (beta chain) was captured by sequencing in a study of shared clonotypes between healthy human individuals. With regard to this clone: Other DNA sequences within the sample encode an identical CDR3.

TCRdb's copy holds only in-frame clones and misses some; the assay was immunoSEQ multiplex PCR. The top ten clones hold over 0.3% of a sample with 1.4 million or so clones, approximately 98.5% of them seen once. V was pared by 1 base and J by 6 bases, with 4 bases of the junction left unmatched. The CDR3 covers 15 residues. The germline V gene has CDR1 MNHEY and CDR2 SVGAGI. The TCR comes from a man aged 25 to 45 in good health. Sequencing was done on a sample of naive CD4+ T cells sorted from blood. The subset is: CD45RA+ positively selected. This sequence joins TRBV6-5 and TRBJ2-1; 9 nucleotides agree with TRBD2. The CDR3 DNA is TGTGCCAGCAGTTACTGGCGGGAGGGTGGCAATGAGCAGTTCTTC. Its translation: CASSYWREGGNEQFF.